These 20 T cell receptor beta chains came from one sample sequenced in a study of monozygotic twins with inflammatory bowel disease. For each CDR3 protein, TCRdb gives one entry from its re-call of the 5' RACE reads, without DNA. The sample has around 380,000 distinct CDR3 sequences. The sequenced material came from blood. All receptors come from a human donor with ulcerative colitis or Crohn's disease, or a healthy co-twin of an affected twin (not recorded which).

The chain couples TRBV7-2 to TRBJ2-1. The CDR3 consists of 12 residues. Germline-derived CDR1 and CDR2 are SGHTA and FQGNSA. CDR3 sequence reads: CASSLVWDEQFF.

The chain recombines TRBV5-1 with TRBJ2-7; TCRdb outputs TRBD2, but without DNA this stays unchecked. CDR1 SGHRS and CDR2 YFSETQ come from the germline V gene. This CDR3 is built from 18 residues. CDR3 sequence: CASSFGGLAELSSYEQYF.

The chain couples TRBV18 to TRBJ2-3; TCRdb calls TRBD2, which cannot be checked without DNA. CDR1 is KGHSH, CDR2 LQKENI, per germline. The CDR3 is 15 amino acids. CDR3: CASSPVAGSTDTQYF.

This chain connects TRBV11-3 to TRBJ2-1; the TCRdb D gene call, TRBD1, has no DNA to confirm it. Germline V CDR1 and CDR2: SGHNT, YENEEA. The CDR3 is 14 residues long. CDR3 sequence: CASSSRQGYNEQFF.

This chain links TRBV6-2 or TRBV6-3 with TRBJ1-1; there is no DNA to check the TCRdb D call of TRBD1. The CDR3 loop spans 15 amino acids. Germline loops: CDR1 MNHEY, CDR2 SVGEGT. CDR3 in amino acids: CASSYSPGVIAEAFF.

The rearrangement uses TRBV6-1 and TRBJ2-2; TCRdb's D call, TRBD2, is unchecked because there is no DNA. The CDR3 is 17 residues long. CDR1 MNHNS and CDR2 SASEGT come from the germline V gene. The CDR3 loop reads CASSSGTSGGVTGELFF.

The rearrangement links TRBV3-1 to TRBJ1-2. Germline V gene data show CDR1 as LGHDT and CDR2 as YNNKEL (reference sequence). The CDR3 runs 13 residues. The CDR3 loop is CASSQESVYGYTF.

The chain combines TRBV3-1 with TRBJ1-5. The CDR3 spans 13 residues. Germline values: CDR1 LGHDT, CDR2 YNNKEL (reference sequence). The CDR3: CASSQVDNQPQHF. Looking up the rest from reference TRBV3-1 and TRBJ1-5 gives the full variable domain: DTAVSQTPKYLVTQMGNDKSIKCEQNLGHDTMYWYKQDSKKFLKIMFSYNNKELIINETVPNRFSPKSPDKAHLNLHINSLELGDSAVYFCASSQVDNQPQHFGDGTRLSIL.

This sequence joins TRBV3-1 and TRBJ2-1; TCRdb proposes TRBD2, but this gene call is untestable without DNA. Germline loops: CDR1 LGHDT, CDR2 YNNKEL (reference sequence). The CDR3 is 12 amino acids. CDR3 protein: CASSQSSGSKFF.

This sequence joins TRBV27 and TRBJ1-1; TCRdb's assignment of TRBD1 cannot be checked, as there is no DNA. CDR1 MNHEY and CDR2 SMNVEV come from the germline V gene (reference sequence). The CDR3 is 12 amino acids. The CDR3 sequence: CASSPMTGEAFF.

The chain carries TRBV28 and TRBJ1-1; the TCRdb call, TRBD1, lacks DNA for checking. Germline lookup yields CDR1 MDHEN and CDR2 SYDVKM. This CDR3 is built from 13 residues. The CDR3 here is CASSFPSTVEAFF.

The chain recombines TRBV10-3 with TRBJ1-1; TCRdb designates TRBD1, a call that cannot be tested without DNA. CDR3 size: 13 residues. Looked up from germline, CDR1 is ENHRY and CDR2 is SYGVKD. This chain's CDR3 is CATTGQGGTEAFF.

The chain combines TRBV27 with TRBJ2-1; checking the TCRdb D call of TRBD2 is not possible without DNA. The CDR3 has 13 residues. The germline gives CDR1 MNHEY, CDR2 SMNVEV (reference sequence). The CDR3 here is CASSWGRANEQFF.

The chain links TRBV21-1 to TRBJ2-1; checking the TCRdb D call of TRBD2 is not possible without DNA. TRBV21-1 is listed as a pseudogene. There are 14 residues in the CDR3. Here the CDR3 reads CASSIPGVGNEQFF.

The chain recombines TRBV6-2 or TRBV6-3 with TRBJ2-1; TCRdb reports TRBD2, a call that lacks DNA to check it against. Germline CDR1 MNHEY, CDR2 SVGEGT. CDR3 length: 14 residues. CDR3: CASSPGLAGYEQFF.

The chain has TRBV10-3 and TRBJ1-1; TCRdb designates TRBD1, a call that cannot be tested without DNA. This CDR3 region has 12 residues. Per germline, CDR1 ENHRY and CDR2 SYGVKD. CDR3 in amino acids: CAISEEGYEAFF.

CDR3 loop: CAWDALMGYEQYF. This chain connects TRBV30 to TRBJ2-7; TCRdb proposes TRBD2, but this gene call is untestable without DNA. This CDR3 has 13 amino acids. The V gene's germline CDR1 is GTSNPN and CDR2 SVGIG (reference sequence).

J is TRBJ2-5 and V is TRBV18. This CDR3 is 13 amino acids long. Germline CDR1 reads KGHSH; CDR2 reads LQKENI. The CDR3 loop reads CATSSVGQETQYF.

The V gene is TRBV6-1, the J gene TRBJ1-3; the TCRdb D gene call, TRBD1, has no DNA to confirm it. The CDR3 sequence is 15 residues long. Germline loops: CDR1 MNHNS, CDR2 SASEGT. CDR3 sequence: CASRTSGSYGNTIYF.

The chain recombines TRBV5-1 with TRBJ2-3; the TCRdb D gene call, TRBD2, has no DNA to confirm it. From germline, CDR1 is SGHRS and CDR2 YFSETQ. The CDR3 loop spans 17 amino acids. CDR3: CASSSMGLAGGTDTQYF.